This T cell receptor (beta chain) came from a study of radiation and T cells in renal cell carcinoma. Unmatched junction bases numbered 7, after V lost 5 bases and J lost 7 bases. This CDR3 is 14 amino acids long. Germline assignment: CDR1 SGHTA and CDR2 FQGNSA. Time point of the sample: blood 2 weeks post-SBRT. Treatment given: 15 Gy SBRT to primary tumor, nephrectomy 4 weeks later. After SBRT, blood was collected at 2 and 4 weeks, plus baseline. Sequencing used immunoSEQ multiplex PCR; TCRdb keeps in-frame clones, though not all of them. The sample carries 70,000 to 80,000 clones, 70% to 90% recorded once.

This TCR was sampled from a woman aged 45-65 years with renal cell carcinoma. The sample in question was blood, obtained from a patient whose treatment included radiotherapy and nephrectomy. The genes are TRBV7-2 and TRBJ2-2; 7 nucleotides agree with TRBD1. The CDR3, as DNA: TGTGCCAGCAGCGGAACAGGGGTGGGCGGGGAGCTGTTTTTT. Its translation: CASSGTGVGGELFF.